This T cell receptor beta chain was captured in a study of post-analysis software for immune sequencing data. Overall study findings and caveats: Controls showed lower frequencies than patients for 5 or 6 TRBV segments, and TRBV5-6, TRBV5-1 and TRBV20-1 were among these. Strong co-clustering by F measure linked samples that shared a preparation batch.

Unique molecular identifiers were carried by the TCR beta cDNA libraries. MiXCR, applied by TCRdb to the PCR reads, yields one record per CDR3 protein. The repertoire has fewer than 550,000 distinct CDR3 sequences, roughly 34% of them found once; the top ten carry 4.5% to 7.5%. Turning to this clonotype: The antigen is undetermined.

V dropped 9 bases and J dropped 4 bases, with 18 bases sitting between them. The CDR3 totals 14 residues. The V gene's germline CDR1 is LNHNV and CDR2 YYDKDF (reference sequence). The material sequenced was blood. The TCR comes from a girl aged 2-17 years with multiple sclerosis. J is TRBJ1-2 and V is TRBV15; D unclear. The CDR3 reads CATATGQGGYGYTF. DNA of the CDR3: TGTGCCACGGCAACTGGGCAAGGAGGCTATGGCTACACCTTC. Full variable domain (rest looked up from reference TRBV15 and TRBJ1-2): DAMVIQNPRYQVTQFGKPVTLSCSQTLNHNVMYWYQQKSSQAPKLLFHYYDKDFNNEADTPDNFQSRRPNTSFCFLDIRSPGLGDTAMYLCATATGQGGYGYTFGSGTRLTVV.